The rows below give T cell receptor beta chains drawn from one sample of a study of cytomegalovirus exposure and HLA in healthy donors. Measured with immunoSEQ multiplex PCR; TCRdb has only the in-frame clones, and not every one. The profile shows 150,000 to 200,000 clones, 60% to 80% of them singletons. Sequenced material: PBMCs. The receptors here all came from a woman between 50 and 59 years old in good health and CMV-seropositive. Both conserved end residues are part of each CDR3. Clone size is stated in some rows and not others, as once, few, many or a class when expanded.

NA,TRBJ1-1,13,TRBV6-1,CASSPRGQGSAFF
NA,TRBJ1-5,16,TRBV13,CASSSAGRSGGQPQHF
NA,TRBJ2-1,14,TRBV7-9,CASSLFQGGNEQFF
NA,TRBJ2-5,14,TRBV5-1,CASSARRGEETQYF
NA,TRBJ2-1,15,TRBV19,CASSIVDSVTSDLFF
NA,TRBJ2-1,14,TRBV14,CASEGQGGYNEQFF
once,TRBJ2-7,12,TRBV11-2,CASTQIGGEQYF
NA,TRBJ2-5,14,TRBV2,CASSAESGQETQYF
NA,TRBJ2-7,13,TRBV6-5,CASSPSVRGEQYF
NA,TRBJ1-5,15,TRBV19,CASSMDRGRNQPQHF
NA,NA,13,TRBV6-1,CASSIAESYEQYF
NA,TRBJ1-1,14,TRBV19,CASLSTGRGTEAFF
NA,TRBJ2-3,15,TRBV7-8,CASSLIARATDTQYF
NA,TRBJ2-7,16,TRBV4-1,CASSQGGGRFLHEQYF
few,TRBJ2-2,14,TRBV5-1,CASMASPNTGELFF
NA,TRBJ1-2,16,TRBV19,CASSDGGGRGNYGYTF
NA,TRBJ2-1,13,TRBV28,CASSLTGTYEQFF
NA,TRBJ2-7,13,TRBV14,CASSQGNSYEQYF
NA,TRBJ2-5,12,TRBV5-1,CASSLSGKTQYF
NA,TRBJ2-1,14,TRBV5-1,CASSLGTLYNEQFF
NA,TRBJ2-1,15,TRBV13,CASSFPRGSYNEQFF
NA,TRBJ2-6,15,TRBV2,CASSAIASGANVLTF
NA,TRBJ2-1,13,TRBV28,CASSLGRYNEQFF
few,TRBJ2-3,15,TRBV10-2,CASSESTGGADTQYF
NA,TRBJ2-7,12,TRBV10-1,CASSAGSYEQYF
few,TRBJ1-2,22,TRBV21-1,CASSKASRKTERGAQGAYGYTF
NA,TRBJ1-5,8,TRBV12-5,CASGFGHF
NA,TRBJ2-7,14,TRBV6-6,CASSRDRGPVEQYF
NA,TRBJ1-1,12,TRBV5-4,CAAGQMNTEAFF
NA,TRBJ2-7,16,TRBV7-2,CASSLAFGTLSYEQYF
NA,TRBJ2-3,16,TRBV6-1,CASSETSGRKTDTQYF
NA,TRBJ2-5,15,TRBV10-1,CASSDRDRGLKTQYF
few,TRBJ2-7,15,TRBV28,CASCAGTGAIYEQYF
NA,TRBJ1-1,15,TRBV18,CASSPTAAGNTEAFF
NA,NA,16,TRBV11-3,CASSFPRDRSAYEQYF
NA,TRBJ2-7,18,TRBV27,CASSSRDSSLGRTYEQYF
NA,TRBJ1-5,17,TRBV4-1,CASSQKDRILLFQPQHF
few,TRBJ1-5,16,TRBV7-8,CASGTGGAIYNQPQHF
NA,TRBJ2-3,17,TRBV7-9,CASSPHPGLPRTDTQYF
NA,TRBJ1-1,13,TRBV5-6,CASTKTVNTEAFF
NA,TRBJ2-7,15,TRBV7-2,CASSLEATRHYEQYF